This entry describes one TCR beta chain. Its target is not known. This entry belongs to a study of T cell responses to AZD1222 COVID-19 vaccine. General study points: There were mostly white British donors and more females than males, and clonal diversity was possibly underestimated. Vaccine-related CD4 TCRs covered spike, predominating at 160-218 and 743-854. Variant regions that are unmutated are reportedly the target of nearly half of spike-specific TCRs. Spike-specific TCRs gained breadth and depth after people received two AZD1222 doses.

Assay used: immunoSEQ multiplex PCR; TCRdb lists only in-frame clones, some missing. Of some 180,000 clones listed, 92% were seen once; the top ten hold about 1.9%. Sequencing was performed on peripheral blood, taken 28 days after the second AZD1222 dose. This TCR derives from an adult who received the AZD1222 COVID-19 vaccine.

CDR3 DNA sequence: TGTGCCAGCAGCGGACTAGCGGGCACCACCGGGGAGCTGTTTTTT. Its protein is CASSGLAGTTGELFF. J is TRBJ2-2 and V is TRBV9, with TRBD2 matching 10 bases. Germline CDR1 reads SGDLS; CDR2 reads YYNGEE. V shed 3 bases, J shed 4 bases, and the junction held 3 bases outside the gene matches. The CDR3 runs to 15 residues.